This record covers a single T cell receptor (beta chain). The clone's antigen remains unknown. No base quality information exists; no much larger clone differs at one position. The collaborating institutions used their own protocols to collect whole blood in K2EDTA tubes. Collaborator samples were shipped for TCRbeta analysis as frozen whole blood, isolated PBMCs, or DNA extracted from either sample type. Its CDR3 holds 14 amino acids, cysteine through phenylalanine. Only CDR3 DNA remains: 42 bases, in frame from the first base. Via the germline V gene (reference sequence), CDR1 is SEHNR and CDR2 FQNEAQ. The germline ends are 12 bases apart after V is trimmed by 2 bases and J by 5 bases. TCRbeta CDR3 regions were amplified from genomic DNA by means of the immunoSEQ Assay, a bias-controlled multiplex PCR. The published analysis was carried out like this. The number of nucleated cells in each sample was estimated from the amplification of reference gene primers within the assay. To quantify the absolute abundance of each unique TCRbeta CDR3 rearrangement, sequence reads were collapsed and filtered. For each sample, productive Simpson clonality was calculated as the square root of Simpson's diversity index over productive rearrangements. This immuneACCESS table, as held by TCRdb, lists in-frame sequences with V and J called but not all clones. Of the missing ones, under half trace to an unresolved V gene in checked studies; the others have no known cause. D and trimming were read from the DNA, whereas the V and J calls and clone size are those reported in that table. This sample lists about 120,000 clones; roughly 76% were detected once. The ten largest clones capture less than 11% of the sample.

The data are from a study of blood T cell repertoires in COVID-19 (dated by TCRdb to the early 2020s). Concerning the study at large: Samples covering the acute and convalescent phases of COVID-19 were provided by collaborators in the United States, Italy and Spain. The material from the prospective study consisted of cDNA or gDNA derived from T cells, B-cell-depleted T cells, or PBMCs. Deeply sampled blood TCRbeta repertoires from subjects exposed to, actively infected with, or recovered from COVID-19 were included in the dataset. The repertoires were released in a freely available public database meant as a resource for research on the immune response to SARS-CoV-2. The samples were drawn from two sources: the first 160 participants of the ongoing ImmuneRACE study, and 1,000 to 1,500 subjects contributed by 6 global collaborators. Sample metadata almost always included a de-identified subject ID, COVID-19 status, age in years and sex. HLA class I and class II types, where available, came from metadata supplied by the sample provider rather than from assay-based typing.

The full study reports these points: The quantity of clinical and demographic metadata differed by source and by participant and was supplied without curation.

The source is a human donor in a cohort sampled during active COVID-19. The sequenced sample consisted of peripheral blood. The chain was built from TRBV7-9 and TRBJ2-5, with TRBD2 tentatively as D gene (6 bases match). The CDR3 amino acid sequence is: CASSLFTGVETQYF. The DNA sequence reads TGTGCCAGCAGCTTATTTACGGGGGTGGAGACCCAGTACTTC.